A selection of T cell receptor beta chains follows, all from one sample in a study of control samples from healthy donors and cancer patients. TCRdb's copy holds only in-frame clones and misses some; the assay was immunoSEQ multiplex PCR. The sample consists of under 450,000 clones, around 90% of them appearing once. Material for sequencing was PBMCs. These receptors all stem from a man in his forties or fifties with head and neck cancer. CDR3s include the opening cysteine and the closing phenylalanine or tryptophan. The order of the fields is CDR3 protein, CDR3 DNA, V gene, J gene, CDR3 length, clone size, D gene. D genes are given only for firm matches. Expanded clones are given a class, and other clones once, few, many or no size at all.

CASSLEQGGYGYTF,TGCGCCAGCAGCTTGGAACAGGGAGGCTATGGCTACACCTTC,TRBV5-1,TRBJ1-2,14,NA,NA
CASSPVSGGASGGANVLTF,TGTGCCAGCAGCCCCGTTTCGGGCGGGGCCTCGGGAGGGGCCAACGTCCTGACTTTC,TRBV7-8,TRBJ2-6,19,once,NA
CASSLRRAGDEQYF,TGTGCCAGCAGCTTACGACGGGCCGGGGACGAGCAGTACTTC,TRBV7-9,TRBJ2-7,14,NA,NA
CAIAATSGSLYEQYF,TGTGCCATCGCCGCGACTAGCGGGAGCTTGTACGAGCAGTACTTC,TRBV10-3,TRBJ2-7,15,once,TRBD2
CASSHRDSSEQYF,TGCGCCAGCAGCCATAGGGACAGTTCCGAGCAGTACTTC,TRBV4-3,TRBJ2-7,13,NA,TRBD1
CASSQEWAAQENTEAFF,TGCGCCAGCAGCCAAGAATGGGCCGCCCAGGAGAACACTGAAGCTTTCTTT,TRBV4-1,TRBJ1-1,17,NA,NA
CASSRGAGYNEQFF,TGTGCCAGCAGCCGAGGGGCGGGGTACAATGAGCAGTTCTTC,TRBV7-3,TRBJ2-1,14,NA,NA
CASSQPIKQPQHF,TGTGCCAGCAGCCAACCAATTAAGCAGCCCCAGCATTTT,TRBV28,TRBJ1-5,13,once,NA
CASSQDRGPGNTIYF,TGTGCCAGCAGCCAAGATCGGGGCCCTGGAAACACCATATATTTT,TRBV4-2,TRBJ1-3,15,NA,NA
CASSEFQGNEKLFF,TGTGCCAGCAGTGAGTTTCAGGGAAATGAAAAACTGTTTTTT,TRBV2,TRBJ1-4,14,NA,NA
CASSSVRREGPGELFF,TGTGCCAGCAGTTCCGTGAGGCGGGAGGGCCCCGGGGAGCTGTTTTTT,TRBV6-6,TRBJ2-2,16,NA,TRBD2
CASSIIAGGPNEQFF,TGTGCCAGTAGTATTATAGCGGGGGGACCTAATGAGCAGTTCTTC,TRBV19,TRBJ2-1,15,NA,TRBD2
CASSQQGQNTGELFF,TGTGCCAGCAGCCAACAGGGCCAAAACACCGGGGAGCTGTTTTTT,TRBV4-2,TRBJ2-2,15,NA,NA
CASSQDPSGGVYEQYF,TGTGCCAGCAGCCAAGATCCGAGCGGTGGGGTCTACGAGCAGTACTTC,TRBV4-2,TRBJ2-7,16,once,NA
CASSFGAGPPGQYF,TGTGCCAGCAGTTTCGGGGCGGGGCCGCCTGGGCAGTACTTC,TRBV28,TRBJ2-7,14,NA,NA
CASSSYRGDLGYTF,TGTGCCAGCAGCTCTTACAGGGGCGATTTAGGCTACACCTTC,TRBV5-4,TRBJ1-2,14,NA,TRBD1
CASSQETSGIAGANVLTF,TGCGCCAGCAGCCAGGAGACTAGCGGGATAGCTGGGGCCAACGTCCTGACTTTC,TRBV4-1,TRBJ2-6,18,NA,TRBD2
CASSSDYYNEQFF,TGTGCCAGCAGTTCCGACTATTACAATGAGCAGTTCTTC,TRBV28,TRBJ2-1,13,NA,NA
CASSWKGQQAVAFF,TGTGCCAGCAGCTGGAAGGGACAGCAAGCAGTCGCTTTCTTT,TRBV11-1,TRBJ1-1,14,NA,TRBD1
CASSFRQNNSPLHF,TGTGCCAGCAGTTTCCGACAGAATAATTCACCCCTCCACTTT,TRBV28,TRBJ1-6,14,NA,NA
CASSLDYGDSRNQPQHF,TGTGCCAGCAGCTTGGATTACGGGGACAGCCGCAATCAGCCCCAGCATTTT,TRBV5-8,TRBJ1-5,17,NA,TRBD1
CASSFQGASGGPDTQYF,TGTGCCAGCAGTTTTCAAGGCGCTAGCGGGGGGCCGGATACGCAGTATTTT,TRBV28,TRBJ2-3,17,NA,TRBD2
CASSQGTSGRVPNTGELFF,TGTGCCAGCAGCCAAGGGACTAGCGGGAGGGTTCCGAACACCGGGGAGCTGTTTTTT,TRBV14,TRBJ2-2,19,NA,TRBD2
CASSLWSANTGELFF,TGTGCCAGCAGCTTATGGTCTGCGAACACCGGGGAGCTGTTTTTT,TRBV7-3,TRBJ2-2,15,few,NA
CASSYNLAYEQYF,TGTGCCAGCAGTTACAACCTCGCCTACGAGCAGTACTTC,TRBV6-2/TRBV6-3,TRBJ2-7,13,NA,NA
CASSQGGRGLDEQYF,TGTGCCAGCAGCCAAGGTGGCAGGGGGCTGGACGAGCAGTACTTC,TRBV3-1/TRBV3-2,TRBJ2-7,15,NA,TRBD1
CSARPNEQFF,TGCAGTGCTAGGCCCAATGAGCAGTTCTTC,TRBV20-1,TRBJ2-1,10,NA,NA
CASSSGRGGTDTQYF,TGTGCCAGCAGCTCGGGACGTGGGGGCACAGATACGCAGTATTTT,TRBV7-2,TRBJ2-3,15,NA,NA
CASSFPLAGAADTQYF,TGTGCCAGCAGCTTTCCTCTAGCGGGGGCCGCAGATACGCAGTATTTT,TRBV7-3,TRBJ2-3,16,NA,TRBD2